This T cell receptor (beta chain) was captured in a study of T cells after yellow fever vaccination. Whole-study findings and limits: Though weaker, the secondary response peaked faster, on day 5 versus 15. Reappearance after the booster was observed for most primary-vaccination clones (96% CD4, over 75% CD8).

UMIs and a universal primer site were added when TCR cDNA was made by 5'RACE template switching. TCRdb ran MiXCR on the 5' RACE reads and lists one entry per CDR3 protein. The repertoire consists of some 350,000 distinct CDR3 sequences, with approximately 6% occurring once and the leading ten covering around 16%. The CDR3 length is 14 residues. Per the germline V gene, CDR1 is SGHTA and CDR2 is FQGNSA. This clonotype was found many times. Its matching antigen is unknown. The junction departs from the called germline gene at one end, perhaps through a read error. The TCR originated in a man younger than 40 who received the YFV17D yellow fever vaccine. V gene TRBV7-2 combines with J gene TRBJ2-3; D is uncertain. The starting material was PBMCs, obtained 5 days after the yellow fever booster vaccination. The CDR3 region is CASSLGGPTDTQYF. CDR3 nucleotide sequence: TGCGCCAGCAGCTTGGGCGGCCCCACAGATACGCAGTATTTT.